This TCR beta chain is from a study of T-cell reconstitution after alpha-beta-depleted transplantation in children. This CDR3 region has 15 residues. V dropped 3 bases and J dropped 7; count of bases not matched to a gene: 8. CDR1 and CDR2 from the germline V gene are DFQATT and SNEGSKA (reference sequence). The TCRbeta library was prepared with unique molecular identifiers. Each CDR3 protein gets one entry after TCRdb re-called the PCR reads with MiXCR. The sample contains around 680,000 distinct CDR3 sequences, approximately 17% of which appear only once. Here the sequenced sample was PBMCs from the stem cell graft donor, taken from the stem cell graft. The rearrangement joins TRBV20-1 to TRBJ2-7; 14 bases are shared with TRBD2. The source is a human donor who donated a stem cell graft to a child with acute myeloid leukemia. The chain's CDR3 is CSARVPGLAGVEQYF. Written as DNA, the CDR3 is TGCAGTGCTAGGGTTCCGGGACTAGCGGGGGTTGAGCAGTACTTC.